This TCR beta chain was recovered during a study of T cell repertoires in cytomegalovirus infection. Study-level information: Shared public TCR beta signatures pointed to both CMV infection and a matching HLA type. Broader study findings: Dominant in the ex vivo response were TCR beta clonotypes restricted by HLA-C and specific for CMV. Carriage of CMV together with the relevant HLA was identifiable through cumulative public TCR beta family frequency.

In its sample, this clonotype was seen many times. Antigen specificity is unknown. Trimming at V came to 6 bases and at J to 4 bases, leaving 3 bases not matched to a gene. CDR3 length equals 14 residues. Each CDR3 protein gets one entry after TCRdb re-called the reads with MiXCR. The sample has roughly 230,000 distinct CDR3 sequences, roughly 6.5% seen once; the top ten hold more than 5.5%. The chain employs TRBV12-3 or TRBV12-4 and TRBJ2-7; 13 nucleotides match TRBD2. The sequenced material came from PBMCs. The TCR comes from a human donor in good health (CMV status not recorded). Some clones in this sample may be carry-over from other donors' samples. The CDR3 sequence is CASRGTSGAYEQYF. CDR3 nucleotides: TGTGCCAGCAGAGGGACTAGCGGGGCGTACGAGCAGTACTTC.